Listed below are T cell receptor beta chains from one sample, sequenced in a study of shared T cell receptors in the human thymus. Libraries were prepared by immunoSEQ multiplex PCR; TCRdb keeps only in-frame clonotypes and omits some of them. The profile shows some 700,000 clones, roughly 88% of them singletons. The same data also contributed to another study, on human thymus T cells.

The sequencing input was thymocytes. The receptors derive from a girl under two years old with a congenital heart defect. The CDR3 runs from the conserved cysteine through the conserved F or W. D genes are given only for firm matches. A row's size may be missing; if present it is once, few, many or a size class.

21,TRBV4-1,TRBD1,TRBJ2-3,-,TGCGCCAGCAGCCAAGAGCTGTGGGACAGACAAACTCCAAAACGCACAGATACGCAGTATTTT,CASSQELWDRQTPKRTDTQYF
16,TRBV15,-,TRBJ1-5,-,TGTGCCACCAGCAGGTTGGCAAACAGGGACAATCAGCCCCAGCATTTT,CATSRLANRDNQPQHF
15,TRBV5-1,-,TRBJ2-2,once,TGCGCCAGCAGCTTGGGCGCGGGGGCAAACGGGGAGCTGTTTTTT,CASSLGAGANGELFF
19,TRBV28,TRBD2,TRBJ2-7,-,TGTGCCAGCAGCCTTAACGTGACTAGCGGGGGTACTAACTCCTACGAGCAGTACTTC,CASSLNVTSGGTNSYEQYF
19,TRBV13,TRBD1,TRBJ1-1,-,TGTGCCAGCAGCTTATCTTTTCGGGGGTACAGGGGTCCCCGCACTGAAGCTTTCTTT,CASSLSFRGYRGPRTEAFF
16,TRBV5-1,TRBD2,TRBJ2-1,once,TGCGCCAGCAGCCAAATCGTTACGGCGGGGGTGCATGAGCAGTTCTTC,CASSQIVTAGVHEQFF
18,TRBV30,-,TRBJ1-4,-,TGTGCCTGGAGTCCCCCCACCCAGGAAAGAGGGAAAAATGAAAAACTGTTTTTT,CAWSPPTQERGKNEKLFF
16,TRBV9,TRBD1,TRBJ2-5,-,TGTGCCAGCAGCGCCATGAAGGGGGCGGCAAGAGAGACCCAGTACTTC,CASSAMKGAARETQYF
15,TRBV2,TRBD2,TRBJ2-7,-,TGTGCCAGCAGTTCTAGCGGGGGTTTCGACTACGAGCAGTACTTC,CASSSSGGFDYEQYF
14,TRBV12-5,-,TRBJ2-7,few,TGTGCTAGTGGTTTGGTACGGTCCCACTACGAGCAGTACTTC,CASGLVRSHYEQYF
14,TRBV7-9,TRBD1,TRBJ1-4,-,TGTGCCAGCCGCGGACAGGGGCCTAAGGAAAAACTGTTTTTT,CASRGQGPKEKLFF
13,TRBV5-1,-,TRBJ1-1,-,TGCGCCAGCAGCTTGGGACGGGACACTGAAGCTTTCTTT,CASSLGRDTEAFF
17,TRBV4-1,-,TRBJ2-7,-,TGCGCCAGCAGCCGTTCAGCCCACGGAGGGGGGGACTACGAGCAGTACTTC,CASSRSAHGGGDYEQYF
18,TRBV5-4,TRBD1,TRBJ1-1,-,TGTGCCAGCAGCCCACCCCCGGGACAGGGTATTATGAACACTGAAGCTTTCTTT,CASSPPPGQGIMNTEAFF
17,TRBV4-2,-,TRBJ2-3,-,TGTGCCAGCAGCCAAGGATGGGGAAGCACAGGGCTAGATACGCAGTATTTT,CASSQGWGSTGLDTQYF
16,TRBV4-1,TRBD1,TRBJ2-7,-,TGCGCCAGCAGCCAATCGACAGGGGGATTCGCCTACGAGCAGTACTTC,CASSQSTGGFAYEQYF
16,TRBV29-1,TRBD1,TRBJ1-2,few,TGCAGCGTCGAGGAAACGCGACAGGGCAAGAACTATGGCTACACCTTC,CSVEETRQGKNYGYTF
18,TRBV30,-,TRBJ2-7,-,TGTGCCTGGAGGGGGGATTTATCCGGACTACCCTCCAACTTGGAGCAGTACTTC,CAWRGDLSGLPSNLEQYF
14,TRBV9,-,TRBJ2-2,once,TGTGCCAGCAGGACCGATAGAGGTCCCGGGGAGCTGTTTTTT,CASRTDRGPGELFF
18,TRBV5-8,TRBD2,TRBJ2-2,-,TGTGCCAGCAGCTTGGCCGGACTAGCGGGGGGCCGGACCGGGGAGCTGTTTTTT,CASSLAGLAGGRTGELFF
15,TRBV5-1,-,TRBJ2-7,-,TGCGCCAGCAGCCCCCCCACGGGGTCCTCCTACGAGCAGTACTTC,CASSPPTGSSYEQYF
15,TRBV6-1,-,TRBJ2-7,few,TGTGCCAGCAGTGAAGTTCGGGAGCGCCCCTACGAGCAGTACTTC,CASSEVRERPYEQYF
14,TRBV27,-,TRBJ1-5,few,TGTGCCAGCAGTTTATCCCTCGGGTTGCAGCCCCAGCATTTT,CASSLSLGLQPQHF
14,TRBV11-2,TRBD1,TRBJ1-1,-,TGTGCCAGCAGCACCCCTACAGGGGGCACTGAAGCTTTCTTT,CASSTPTGGTEAFF
18,TRBV18,-,TRBJ2-1,once,TGTGCCAGCTCACCACCCCCGGGACTCAGGAGCTCCTACAATGAGCAGTTCTTC,CASSPPPGLRSSYNEQFF
13,TRBV6-1,-,TRBJ2-7,-,TGTGCCAGCAGTCCGACGGGACACGGCGAGCAGTACTTC,CASSPTGHGEQYF
16,TRBV6-1,-,TRBJ2-7,-,TGTGCCAGCAGTGAAAGAAGGACTTGGGGTGGTGGCGAGCAGTACTTC,CASSERRTWGGGEQYF
12,TRBV5-6,-,TRBJ2-3,-,TGTGCCAGCAGCGACCGGAGGTGGACGCAGTATTTT,CASSDRRWTQYF
16,TRBV9,TRBD1,TRBJ2-6,-,TGTGCCAGCAGCGTGGACAGGGACTCTGGGGCCAACGTCCTGACTTTC,CASSVDRDSGANVLTF
17,TRBV5-1,-,TRBJ1-1,-,TGCGCCAGCAGCTTGGTTCGGTGGGGACACACGAACACTGAAGCTTTCTTT,CASSLVRWGHTNTEAFF
15,TRBV27,-,TRBJ2-1,-,TGTGCCAGCAGTGGGACTCCCCAAACCTACAATGAGCAGTTCTTC,CASSGTPQTYNEQFF
17,TRBV9,-,TRBJ2-3,-,TGTGCCAGCAGCGTACAAGGCCACAGAACCGACACAGATACGCAGTATTTT,CASSVQGHRTDTDTQYF
15,TRBV4-3,TRBD2,TRBJ2-7,-,TGCGCCAGCAGCCACTCGACTAGCGGGGGAGACGAGCAGTACTTC,CASSHSTSGGDEQYF
15,TRBV7-2,-,TRBJ1-2,-,TGTGCCAGCAGCCCATCCGGGGGGGAAACCTATGGCTACACCTTC,CASSPSGGETYGYTF
15,TRBV14,TRBD1,TRBJ2-7,-,TGTGCCAGCAGTGTGGGCCGGGACAGTAACTACGAGCAGTACTTC,CASSVGRDSNYEQYF
14,TRBV6-5,-,TRBJ2-7,-,TGTGCCAGCAGCCCACCCCAGGGGTACTACGAGCAGTACTTC,CASSPPQGYYEQYF
11,TRBV29-1,-,TRBJ1-2,-,TGCAGCGCCGGGAATATATATGGCTACACCTTC,CSAGNIYGYTF
16,TRBV4-1,TRBD1,TRBJ1-4,few,TGCGCCAGCAGCCAAGGCCGGGACAGCCTTAATGAAAAACTGTTTTTT,CASSQGRDSLNEKLFF
14,TRBV4-3,TRBD1,TRBJ2-7,once,TGCGCCAGCAGCCAGGACAGGGTCGGCTACGAGCAGTACTTC,CASSQDRVGYEQYF
16,TRBV6-5,TRBD1,TRBJ1-6,-,TGTGCCAGCAGTTACAGTCAGACAGGGTTTTATTCACCCCTCCACTTT,CASSYSQTGFYSPLHF
13,TRBV18,TRBD2,TRBJ2-7,-,TGTGCCAGCTCACCAGGGGAGGGCTACGAGCAGTACTTC,CASSPGEGYEQYF
11,TRBV7-6,-,TRBJ2-5,-,TGTGCCAGCAGCTCCTATGAGACCCAGTACTTC,CASSSYETQYF
16,TRBV5-1,-,TRBJ2-1,-,TGCGCCAGCAGCTTGGCCGGCAGGTTAGACCACAATGAGCAGTTCTTC,CASSLAGRLDHNEQFF
12,TRBV6-1,-,TRBJ1-1,-,TGTGCCAGCAGTGAATCCCGCCTAGTAGCTTTCTTT,CASSESRLVAFF
20,TRBV19,TRBD1,TRBJ1-3,-,TGTGCCAGTACCAAAGGACAGGGGGACTGGGGCTGTTCGTCCGGAAACACCATATATTTT,CASTKGQGDWGCSSGNTIYF
14,TRBV6-5,TRBD1,TRBJ2-1,-,TGTGCCAGCAGCCACCGGGACAGGGGCCATGAGCAGTTCTTC,CASSHRDRGHEQFF
14,TRBV6-6,-,TRBJ1-1,-,TGTGCCAGCAGTTTAGGCGGTGGAAGCACTGAAGCTTTCTTT,CASSLGGGSTEAFF
16,TRBV5-6,TRBD1,TRBJ1-6,-,TGTGCCAGCAGCTTGGGAGGGGGCGCATGGAATTCACCCCTCCACTTT,CASSLGGGAWNSPLHF
17,TRBV14,-,TRBJ2-5,once,TGTGCCAGCAGCCAACAACGGGACACTCGGCGTGGGGAGACCCAGTACTTC,CASSQQRDTRRGETQYF
11,TRBV2,-,TRBJ1-2,-,TGTGCCAGCAGTGAATATCGTGGCTACACCTTC,CASSEYRGYTF
15,TRBV4-1,-,TRBJ2-7,-,TGCGCCAGCAGCCAAGAAGGGCTAGAGGGCCGGGAGCAGTACTTC,CASSQEGLEGREQYF
18,TRBV19,-,TRBJ1-3,once,TGTGCCAGTAGTACACCGGGAGCGGCTCTCTACTTGGGAAACACCATATATTTT,CASSTPGAALYLGNTIYF
15,TRBV9,-,TRBJ2-7,once,TGTGCCAGCAGCGTAGACCCCTCCGACATCGACGAGCAGTACTTC,CASSVDPSDIDEQYF
19,TRBV11-2,TRBD1,TRBJ2-2,-,TGTGCCAGCAGCTTCCGAAGAAAGACAGGGGCCCTCTGGAACGGGGAGCTGTTTTTT,CASSFRRKTGALWNGELFF
18,TRBV6-1,TRBD1,TRBJ2-7,few,TGTGCCAGCAGTGGACCGGGACAGAGGGTCCGTAAGGGCTACGAGCAGTACTTC,CASSGPGQRVRKGYEQYF